Shown below are 3 T cell receptor beta chains from a single sample sequenced in a study of T cell responses to AZD1222 COVID-19 vaccine. The protocol was immunoSEQ multiplex PCR, while the TCRdb copy is restricted to in-frame clones and leaves out a portion. The sample shows 150,000 or so clones, over 80% of them seen only once. Sample: peripheral blood, taken 28 days after the second AZD1222 dose. Every receptor here comes from an adult who received the AZD1222 COVID-19 vaccine.

The V call is TRBV6-2 or TRBV6-3, the J call TRBJ1-6; maybe TRBD1 (6 bases). This CDR3 has 17 amino acids. V was shortened by 6 bases and J by 9 bases, with 24 bases between the two germline ends. Germline CDR1 reads MNHEY; CDR2 reads SVGEGT. CDR3 region: CASSPAEQGGSRSPLHF. The DNA of the CDR3 is TGTGCCAGCAGCCCCGCCGAACAGGGAGGCTCTCGTTCACCCCTCCACTTT.

CDR3 bases: TGTGCCAGCAGCCGAACTATAGCAATGGACAGGGTCTCTGGCTACACCTTC. It specifies CASSRTIAMDRVSGYTF. The genes are TRBV6-6 and TRBJ1-2, with 8 bases matching TRBD1. Germline V gene lookup returns CDR1 MNHNY and CDR2 SVGAGI (reference sequence). The CDR3 is 17 amino acids. Trimming took 6 bases from V and 7 from J; bases not matched to a gene: 19.

The V call is TRBV7-2, the J call TRBJ2-7; maybe TRBD1 (6 bases). From germline, CDR1 is SGHTA and CDR2 FQGNSA. This CDR3 contains 14 residues. Trimming shortened V by 1 base and J by 3 bases, and 10 bases separated the two germline ends. CDR3 in amino acids: CASSLEQGHYEQYF. The CDR3 DNA reads TGTGCCAGCAGCTTAGAACAGGGTCACTACGAGCAGTACTTC.